This T cell receptor (beta chain) was identified in a study of PD-L1 blockade in urothelial cancer. As for the study in general: At 6 weeks and at 3 weeks (second dose) after treatment start, blood was analyzed.

Time point given: pretreatment peripheral blood. This CDR3 has 14 residues. Germline values: CDR1 SGHNT, CDR2 YENEEA. V lost 2 bases, J lost 3 bases, and 11 bases lay in between. Sequencing used immunoSEQ multiplex PCR; TCRdb keeps in-frame clones, though not all of them. The top ten clones hold 2.5% to 4% of a sample with 130,000 or so clones, less than 85% of them seen once. The J gene is TRBJ2-7, the V gene TRBV11-3; D is possibly TRBD2 (6 bases). Sample: PBMCs, taken around atezolizumab (anti-PD-L1) treatment. This TCR was sampled from a man aged 45-65 years with urothelial cancer. The chain's CDR3 is CASSLTGASYEQYF. CDR3 coding DNA: TGTGCCAGCAGCTTAACGGGAGCCAGCTACGAGCAGTACTTC.